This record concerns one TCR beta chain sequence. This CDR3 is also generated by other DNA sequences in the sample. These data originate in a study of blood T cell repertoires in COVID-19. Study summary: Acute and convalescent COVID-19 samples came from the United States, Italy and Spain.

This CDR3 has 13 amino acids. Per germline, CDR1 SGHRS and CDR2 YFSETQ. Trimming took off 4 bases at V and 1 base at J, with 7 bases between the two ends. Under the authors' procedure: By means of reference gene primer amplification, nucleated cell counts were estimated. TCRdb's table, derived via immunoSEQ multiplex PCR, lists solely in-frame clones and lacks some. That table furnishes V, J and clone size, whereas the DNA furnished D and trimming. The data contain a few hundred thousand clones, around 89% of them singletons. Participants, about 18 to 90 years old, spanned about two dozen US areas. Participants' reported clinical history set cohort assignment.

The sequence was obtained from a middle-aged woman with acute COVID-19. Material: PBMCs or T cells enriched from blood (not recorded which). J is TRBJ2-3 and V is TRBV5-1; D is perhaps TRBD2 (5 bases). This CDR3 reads CASSLSGTDTQYF. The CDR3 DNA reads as TGCGCCAGCAGCCTTAGCGGCACAGATACGCAGTATTTT. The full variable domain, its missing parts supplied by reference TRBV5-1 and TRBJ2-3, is KAGVTQTPRYLIKTRGQQVTLSCSPISGHRSVSWYQQTPGQGLQFLFEYFSETQRNKGNFPGRFSGRQFSNSRSEMNVSTLELGDSALYLCASSLSGTDTQYFGPGTRLTVL.